These 14 T cell receptor beta chains were all obtained from the same sample, sequenced in a study of Tregs in tolerant kidney transplant recipients (dated by TCRdb to the late 2010s). The library was made by the immunoSEQ multiplex PCR assay. The source is immuneACCESS, and TCRdb retained only in-frame sequences with V and J called. Part of the clones is not carried over; for the studies checked, unresolved V genes explain less than half of this, and the remainder is unexplained. This sample is represented by around 16,000 clones; more than 60% of them were singletons. The ten largest clones take up roughly 3.2% of the sample. For these receptors, no antigen is known. The sample comprised Tregs from blood cultured with allogeneic cells. The receptors derive from a human donor in good health.

The gene calls are TRBV4-3 and TRBJ2-3; D gene unclear. Germline CDR1 is LGHNA and CDR2 is YSLEER. CDR3 size: 14 residues. The V end lost 1 base, the J end lost 4 bases, and 9 bases lay between the germline ends. CDR3 sequence reads: CASSQVVGADTQYF. CDR3 bases: TGCGCCAGCAGCCAAGTTGTGGGTGCAGATACGCAGTATTTT.

The chain recombines TRBV6-5 with TRBJ1-1, with 7 bases identical to TRBD1. The CDR3 is 15 residues long. From germline, CDR1 is MNHEY and CDR2 SVGAGI. The ends lost 4 bases at V and 4 bases at J; junction bases unmatched: 9. CDR3 in amino acids: CASSWDRRSSTEAFF. CDR3 DNA: TGTGCCAGCAGTTGGGACAGAAGGTCGAGCACTGAAGCTTTCTTT.

This sequence joins TRBV12-5 and TRBJ2-3; D perhaps matches TRBD2 (6 bases). Trimming left V 3 bases short and J 6 bases short, with 13 bases between. Germline V gives CDR1 LGHNT, CDR2 FRNRAP. This CDR3 contains 14 residues. Written as DNA, the CDR3 is TGTGCTAGTGGTTTACTTGGCGGGGAGGATACGCAGTATTTT. Protein product: CASGLLGGEDTQYF.

This clone was seen only a few times. The chain links TRBV19 to TRBJ2-5, with 7 nucleotides matching TRBD1. The CDR3 contains 14 residues. CDR1 is LNHDA, CDR2 SQIVND, per germline (reference sequence). Trimming cost V 10 bases and J 4 bases; bases outside gene matches: 12. CDR3 sequence: CATRDAGGGETQYF. In nucleotides, the CDR3 is TGTGCCACGAGAGACGCAGGGGGTGGAGAGACCCAGTACTTC.

The J gene is TRBJ2-1, the V gene TRBV4-3; no reliable D call. CDR1 is LGHNA and CDR2 is YSLEER in the germline V gene. Trimming took off 3 bases at V and 0 bases at J, with 9 bases between the two ends. This CDR3 has 15 residues. The chain's CDR3 is CASSQRRGSYNEQFF. The CDR3 nucleotides are TGCGCCAGCAGCCAGAGGAGAGGCTCCTACAATGAGCAGTTCTTC.

The rearrangement uses TRBV4-3 and TRBJ2-3, with 12 bases that match TRBD2. CDR1 and CDR2 (germline): LGHNA, YSLEER. The CDR3 is made up of 16 amino acids. J was trimmed by 2 bases and V by 4 bases; bases with no gene match: 4. CDR3 DNA sequence: TGCGCCAGCAGCCTCCGGACTAGCGGGGACACAGATACGCAGTATTTT. This gives the protein CASSLRTSGDTDTQYF.

This clone rates as medium-sized (0.01 to 0.1%). V gene TRBV10-3 combines with J gene TRBJ2-7; 8 bases are shared with TRBD1. The CDR3 runs to 16 residues. V gave up 6 bases and J gave up 3 bases; unmatched junction bases: 13. The germline gives CDR1 ENHRY, CDR2 SYGVKD. The CDR3 sequence: CAIRPRTGRGHYEQYF. The CDR3 bases are TGTGCCATCAGACCCAGGACAGGGCGAGGACACTACGAGCAGTACTTC.

V and J are TRBV2 and TRBJ2-7; no clear D. The CDR3 covers 15 residues. CDR1 is SNHLY, CDR2 FYNNEI, per germline. V lost 1 base and J 7 bases, leaving 17 bases between the germline ends. CDR3 sequence: CASSEEKELTGEQYF. The CDR3 DNA is TGTGCCAGCAGTGAAGAAAAGGAGTTAACTGGGGAGCAGTACTTC.

The chain is built from TRBV18 and TRBJ1-2; D might be TRBD1 (5 bases). Germline assignment: CDR1 KGHSH and CDR2 LQKENI. Trimming left V 3 bases short and J 8 bases short, with 16 bases between. The CDR3 is made up of 14 amino acids. The CDR3 region has the DNA TGTGCCAGCTCACCGGAAGATAAGGGACCCGGCTACACCTTC. Protein: CASSPEDKGPGYTF.

This clone was seen only once. The rearrangement links TRBV5-3 to TRBJ2-7; no firm D call. TRBV5-3 is annotated as an ORF whose role is uncertain. There are 12 residues in the CDR3. V dropped 7 bases and J dropped 6 bases, with 14 bases sitting between them. The CDR3 DNA sequence: TGTGCCAGAGGGGTGGCTTGGGGCGAGCAGTACTTC. This codes for CARGVAWGEQYF.

The chain is built from TRBV9 and TRBJ2-7; 9 bases are a match to TRBD2. Germline CDR1 is SGDLS and CDR2 is YYNGEE. This CDR3 has 15 residues. V lost 2 bases and J lost 9; bases outside the gene matches: 12. The chain's CDR3 is CASSVTGTSWEGQYF. CDR3 sequence (DNA): TGTGCCAGCAGCGTCACCGGGACTAGCTGGGAAGGGCAGTACTTC.

The CDR3 DNA sequence: TGTGCCAGCAGTTACTCGAGGGGGCGCCTGATTGGCTACACCTTC. Protein product: CASSYSRGRLIGYTF. This chain uses TRBV6-6 with TRBJ1-2, with 7 bases matching TRBD1. Germline V gene sequence: CDR1 MNHNY, CDR2 SVGAGI (reference sequence). The V and J ends lost 0 bases and 7 bases, in that order; junction bases with no gene match: 8. The CDR3 has 15 residues.

CDR3 amino acids: CASRREGNTEAFF. The CDR3 DNA sequence: TGCGCCAGCAGGCGGGAGGGGAACACTGAAGCTTTCTTT. This chain uses TRBV5-1 with TRBJ1-1; D is ambiguous. Germline lookup yields CDR1 SGHRS and CDR2 YFSETQ. Trimming removed 5 bases at V and 1 base at J, with 9 bases between. This CDR3 spans 13 amino acids.

J is TRBJ2-4 and V is TRBV2; TRBD2 aligns across 9 bases. V shed 4 bases, J shed 9 bases, and the junction held 7 bases outside the gene matches. CDR1 and CDR2 (germline): SNHLY, FYNNEI. This CDR3 is 14 amino acids long. The CDR3 nucleotides are TGTGCCAGCAGTGTCAGGGCGGGGGGGCCCATTCAGTACTTC. Translated, it gives CASSVRAGGPIQYF. The variable domain in full, completed from reference TRBV2 and TRBJ2-4, reads EPEVTQTPSHQVTQMGQEVILRCVPISNHLYFYWYRQILGQKVEFLVSFYNNEISEKSEIFDDQFSVERPDGSNFTLKIRSTKLEDSAMYFCASSVRAGGPIQYFGAGTRLSVL.